These 10 T cell receptor beta chains originate from one sample sequenced in a study of cytomegalovirus exposure and HLA in healthy donors. The primer mix had 60 Vbeta and 13 Jbeta primers. The protocol was immunoSEQ multiplex PCR, while the TCRdb copy is restricted to in-frame clones and leaves out a portion. In the table there are around 120,000 clones, roughly 80% of which are singletons. Sequencing used PBMCs. Receptors originate from a man between 60 and 70 years old in good health and CMV-seropositive.

The chain joins TRBV9 to TRBJ2-7; tentative D call: TRBD2 (6 bases). Germline V gene sequence: CDR1 SGDLS, CDR2 YYNGEE. Trimming took 0 bases from V and 6 from J, leaving 13 bases between them. The CDR3 spans 14 residues. CDR3 sequence: CASSVAGGAGEQYF. Here the CDR3 DNA reads TGTGCCAGCAGCGTAGCTGGCGGGGCGGGCGAGCAGTACTTC.

This clone was observed once. CDR3: CATSTWTARNEQFF. The CDR3 nucleotides are TGTGCCACCAGCACCTGGACAGCTAGGAATGAGCAGTTCTTC. The rearrangement uses TRBV15 and TRBJ2-1; the D gene is possibly TRBD1 (6 bases). This CDR3 spans 14 amino acids. CDR1 and CDR2 from the germline V gene are LNHNV and YYDKDF (reference sequence). Trimming left V 4 bases short and J 7 bases short, with 14 bases between.

The table lists this clone with a count of one. V and J are TRBV2 and TRBJ1-4; unclear D gene. The CDR3 runs 11 residues. Trimming cost V 5 bases and J 14 bases, with 12 bases left between them. Per germline, CDR1 SNHLY and CDR2 FYNNEI. The CDR3 sequence is CASSMRDKLFF. CDR3 nucleotides: TGTGCCAGCAGTATGCGAGACAAGCTGTTTTTT.

This clone was seen only once. The rearrangement joins TRBV7-9 to TRBJ1-1; 7 bases are a match to TRBD1. The V and J ends lost 4 bases and 3 bases, in that order; junction bases with no gene match: 2. Looked up from germline, CDR1 is SEHNR and CDR2 is FQNEAQ (reference sequence). This CDR3 contains 13 residues. The CDR3 spells CASSSTGYTEAFF. CDR3 in DNA: TGTGCCAGCAGCTCGACAGGGTACACTGAAGCTTTCTTT. Combining the CDR3 with reference TRBV7-9 and TRBJ1-1 gives the whole variable domain DTGVSQNPRHKITKRGQNVTFRCDPISEHNRLYWYRQTLGQGPEFLTYFQNEAQLEKSRLLSDRFSAERPKGSFSTLEIQRTEQGDSAMYLCASSSTGYTEAFFGQGTRLTVV.

About this clone: Additional DNA sequences in this sample encode the identical CDR3. The V and J genes are TRBV5-1 and TRBJ1-4; D may be TRBD1 (5 bases). Germline values: CDR1 SGHRS, CDR2 YFSETQ. The CDR3 totals 15 residues. With 0 bases removed from V and 0 bases from J, the gap between germline ends came to 6 bases. The DNA for the CDR3 is TGCGCCAGCAGCTTGGGGGGGGCAACTAATGAAAAACTGTTTTTT. As protein: CASSLGGATNEKLFF.

This chain connects TRBV30 to TRBJ1-1, with 7 bases aligning to TRBD1. The length of the CDR3 is 14 residues. The J segment lost 4 bases and the V segment lost 0 bases, leaving 5 bases of the junction unmatched. CDR1 is GTSNPN, CDR2 SVGIG, per germline (reference sequence). In nucleotides, the CDR3 is TGTGCCTGGAGTGTACGAGGGGGCGGCACTGAAGCTTTCTTT. This gives the protein CAWSVRGGGTEAFF.

J is TRBJ2-5 and V is TRBV6-1, with a tentative D call TRBD1 (5 bases). The J call may be incorrect, as the DNA end agrees better with TRBJ2-7. This CDR3 contains 15 residues. CDR1 and CDR2 (germline): MNHNS, SASEGT. CDR3 loop: CASSKTGPSSYEQYF. The CDR3 DNA follows: TGTGCCAGCAGTAAAACAGGCCCGAGTTCCTACGAGCAGTACTTC.

This clone was seen at least ten times. The rearrangement links TRBV25-1 to TRBJ1-1; 7 positions agree with TRBD1. J lost 1 base, V lost 4 bases, and 9 bases had no gene match. Germline V gene data show CDR1 as MGHDK and CDR2 as SYGVNS. The CDR3 has 16 amino acids. The CDR3 reads CASSATGEGGNTEAFF. The CDR3 DNA follows: TGTGCCAGCAGTGCCACAGGGGAAGGCGGGAACACTGAAGCTTTCTTT.

The rearrangement links TRBV7-2 to TRBJ1-2, with D uncertain. The CDR3 has 14 amino acids. V was trimmed by 5 bases and J by 2 bases, leaving 12 bases between them. Germline V gene lookup returns CDR1 SGHTA and CDR2 FQGNSA. CDR3 nucleotide sequence: TGTGCCAGCAGCCGTCGGGTGTCAAACTATGGCTACACCTTC. The encoded protein is CASSRRVSNYGYTF. The full variable domain, in which reference TRBV7-2 and TRBJ1-2 provide the parts outside the CDR3, is GAGVSQSPSNKVTEKGKDVELRCDPISGHTALYWYRQSLGQGLEFLIYFQGNSAPDKSGLPSDRFSAERTGGSVSTLTIQRTQQEDSAVYLCASSRRVSNYGYTFGSGTRLTVV.

V gene TRBV25-1 combines with J gene TRBJ1-4, with a possible D match to TRBD1 (6 bases). V lost 5 bases and J lost 5, with 12 bases in between. The CDR3 has 14 residues. Germline V gene data show CDR1 as MGHDK and CDR2 as SYGVNS. The CDR3 DNA follows: TGTGCCAGCAGTCGAACAGGGCTAAATGAAAAACTGTTTTTT. Translated: CASSRTGLNEKLFF.